This TCR beta chain was retrieved from a study of shared clonotypes between healthy human individuals (dated by TCRdb to the early 2020s). General notes on the study: The cohort included three men and a couple of women between 18 and 49 years of age. To estimate repertoire size and how much clonotypes are shared between individuals, the study performed deep sequencing of blood TCR repertoires from roughly five healthy adults. Different laboratories and diverse techniques were used to prepare libraries and sequence TCR repertoires, to increase sequencing depth and limit assay-specific biases. Leukapheresis yielded between about 0.85 and 10 billion PBMCs per donor. Overall study results and their limits: Pairwise subsampling indicated that sequencing depth was expected to affect the degree of clonotype sharing among donors. Sampling was restricted to blood, and TCR repertoires in tissue are likely to differ from TCR repertoires in blood. The small number of donors limited the genetic and exposure-history diversity represented.

V loses 2 bases, J loses 1 base, and the germline ends lie 3 bases apart. The germline V gene yields MGHRA for CDR1 and YSYEKL for CDR2. There are 13 amino acids in the CDR3, from cysteine to phenylalanine inclusive. The DNA shown is the 39-base CDR3, in frame from base 1. TCR CDR3 regions were amplified from genomic DNA by multiplex PCR using the deep immunoSEQ assay. Extracted genomic DNA from each cell subset was distributed evenly across all wells of several immunoSEQ 96-well plates, and each plate was treated as a replicate. For unsorted PBMC, 300 to 350 ng genomic DNA, equal to 30,000 or so T cell genomes, was loaded into each replicate PCR. Ten immunoSEQ deep assay plates were used to sequence the unsorted PBMC genomic DNA. The purified libraries were quantified using a Qubit 3.0 fluorometer, sized with a Bioanalyzer 2100, and then quantified again using the KAPA Library Quantification kit. Each immunoSEQ 96-well plate was sequenced on its own single-read 150-cycle Illumina NextSeq 550 flow cell. The authors' analysis ran thus. Because the immunoSEQ output held only junctional sequences and lacked quality scores, the filtering could not match the filtering applied to full-length reads. To assign V/J genes and CDR3, sequences were annotated against IMGT germline references using PyIR, a Python wrapper for IgBLAST v1.9. Reads were removed for weak V/J assignments (E-value above 1e-6), missing CDR3, stop codons, out-of-frame junctions, or ambiguous translated residues. V3J clonotypes were defined as sequences sharing an identical inferred V gene, J gene, and CDR3 amino acid sequence. To compute the percentage overlap between repertoires, the number of shared unique clonotypes was divided by the size of the smaller repertoire. RTK rarefaction, the Chao1 estimator, and Recon v2.1 estimates of unobserved clonotypes were used to assess repertoire richness. TCRdb took this table from immuneACCESS and kept in-frame rearrangements with V and J called. Such tables lack part of the clones; where checked against another copy, unresolved V genes explain under half of the gap, and the rest is unexplained. D and trimming were read from the DNA, whereas the V and J calls and clone size are those reported in that table. This sample has about 490,000 clones in its table, and 79% of those were observed once. The ten most abundant clones make up about 12% of the sample.

The donors were healthy, HIV-negative adults with no recently reported acute infections or vaccinations. Every donor was a Caucasian adult living in Nashville, Tennessee, USA. In the unsorted samples, some 94 million PBMCs were counted, and genomic DNA was extracted using the QIAamp DNA Blood Mini kit. After blood collection by leukapheresis, PBMCs were isolated using Ficoll-Histopaque density gradient centrifugation and then cryopreserved in the vapor phase of liquid nitrogen. Comments on this clone: Which antigen it targets is not known. Base qualities are missing; no much larger clone stands one base away.

The sequenced sample was PBMCs. The TCR comes from a woman between 40 and 55 years old in good health. Some clones in this sample may be carry-over from other donors' samples. Recombination connected TRBV4-1 to TRBJ1-5, with the D segment identity uncertain. The DNA sequence is as follows: TGCGCCAGCAGCCAAATAAGCAATCAGCCCCAGCATTTT. It translates as CASSQISNQPQHF.